This T cell receptor (beta chain) comes out of a study of blood T cells in healthy people across ages. General study points: Per million T cells, TCR beta diversity dropped roughly linearly as age increased.

Looked up from germline, CDR1 is MNHEY and CDR2 is SMNVEV (reference sequence). The CDR3 covers 12 residues. J was trimmed by 13 bases and V by 5 bases; bases with no gene match: 7. It was with a sample-barcoded 5' primer and a J-beta primer mix that a second PCR of about 6 to 12 cycles was run. TCRdb re-derived calls from the 5' RACE reads in MiXCR, one entry per CDR3 protein. This sample has some 900,000 distinct CDR3 sequences, with roughly 48% found just once. Points on this clonotype: Its specificity is not known.

This TCR derives from a man aged 30-40 years in good health. The V and J genes are TRBV27 and TRBJ2-4; 8 bases align to TRBD1. What was sequenced was blood. CDR3 nucleotides: TGTGCCAGCAGTACGACAGGGGAAGAGCAGTACTTC. Protein sequence: CASSTTGEEQYF.